The source of this TCR beta chain is a study of early T cells in non-severe SARS-CoV-2 infection (dated by TCRdb to the early 2020s). Broadly, across the study: Because TCR sequencing was done on bulk RNA from unsorted whole blood, the alpha and beta chains could not be paired.

Set within a cohort of healthcare workers in London, UK, this nested case-control study involved weekly PCR testing of nasopharyngeal swabs along with blood sampling. Healthcare workers were recruited between 23 and 31 March 2020, during the week of the UK lockdown, and were followed weekly for up to roughly 16 weeks. The V and J ends are trimmed by 1 base and 2 bases, leaving 8 bases between them. The CDR3 goes from the cysteine to the phenylalanine over 15 residues. Only CDR3 DNA is held: 45 bases, read in frame from base 1. According to the germline V gene, CDR1 reads SGHVS and CDR2 reads FQNEAQ. The study at large found these results: VDJdb matching was skewed toward anti-spike CD8 responses and likely underestimated virus-specific expansions by missing private and CD4 specificities.

Libraries were constructed by 5' RACE. These reads were obtained on a NextSeq 500. The TCR library protocol attached unique molecular identifiers to individual cDNA molecules to correct for sequencing error and PCR bias. Both TCR alpha and beta chains were sequenced, and tight co-correlation was observed between alpha and beta sequence abundances in each sample. Regarding the original processing steps: V gene, J gene and CDR3 annotation of TCR sequences was performed with Decombinator V4. Expanded TCRs were defined as changing significantly between any two time points under a Poisson model with p below 0.0001. TCR abundances were normalised to the total number of TCRs sequenced per sample and were expressed as counts per million. MAIT TCRs were defined by TRAV1-2 paired with TRAJ12, TRAJ20 or TRAJ33, and iNKT TCRs by TRAV10 paired with TRAJ18. VDJdb, accessed 1 November 2021, was searched for CMV, EBV and SARS-CoV-2 annotated TCRs, with TCRs annotated for multiple antigens excluded. TCRdb applied fastp at Q25 and MiXCR to the public reads, then kept only in-frame beta chains. Entries that share a CDR3 protein sequence are merged under the most common genes and DNA. The V and J calls here are based on TCRdb, not the publication. This sample lists about 58,000 distinct CDR3 sequences; approximately 12% were detected once. The ten largest clones represent over 1% of the sample.

A word on this clonotype: This receptor's antigen is unknown. It has no much larger one-base neighbor in the sample; base qualities were not kept.

The material was whole blood, obtained at baseline. The receptor was derived from an adult who was a healthcare worker with PCR-confirmed SARS-CoV-2 infection or an uninfected control (not recorded which). The donor label of this sample is uncertain. The sequence joins TRBV7-8 to TRBJ1-4; the D gene remains uncertain. This receptor has the CDR3 CASSLGLGTNEKLFF. The nucleotide sequence is TGTGCCAGCAGCTTAGGGCTGGGCACTAATGAAAAACTGTTTTTT.